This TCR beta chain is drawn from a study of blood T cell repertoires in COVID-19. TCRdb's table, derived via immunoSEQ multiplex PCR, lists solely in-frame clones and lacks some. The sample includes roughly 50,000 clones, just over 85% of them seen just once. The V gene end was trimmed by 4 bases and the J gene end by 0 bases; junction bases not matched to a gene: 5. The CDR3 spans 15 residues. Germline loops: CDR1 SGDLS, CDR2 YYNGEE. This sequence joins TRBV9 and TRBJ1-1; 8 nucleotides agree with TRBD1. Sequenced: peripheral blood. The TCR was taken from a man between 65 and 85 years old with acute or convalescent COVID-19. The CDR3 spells CASSQGAPMNTEAFF. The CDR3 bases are TGTGCCAGCAGCCAGGGGGCTCCCATGAACACTGAAGCTTTCTTT.